These T cell receptor beta chains were read from a single sample in a study of shared clonotypes between healthy human individuals. Sequencing was performed with immunoSEQ multiplex PCR; in TCRdb, only in-frame clones are kept and a portion is missing. The top ten clones hold about 0.39% of a sample with roughly 2,500,000 clones, approximately 94% of them seen once. Sequences were obtained from naive CD4+ T cells from PBMCs. These receptors all stem from a man between 18 and 35 years old in good health. Some clones in this sample may be carry-over from other donors' samples. Both conserved end residues are part of each CDR3. A D gene is named only where the DNA matches it firmly. The size entry is marked missing in some rows and otherwise reads once, few, many or a size class.

D gene	clone size	V gene	J gene	CDR3 DNA	CDR3 protein
-	once	TRBV7-9	TRBJ1-2	TGTGCCAGCACCTTGACAGTACAGGAAATATATGGCTACACCTTC	CASTLTVQEIYGYTF
TRBD1	-	TRBV5-1	TRBJ2-7	TGTGCCAGCAGCTCGGACAGGGAGCACGAGCAGTACTTC	CASSSDREHEQYF
-	-	TRBV5-1	TRBJ1-1	TGCGCCAGCACATCGCAGGTGGCAGATCAGAACACTGAAGCTTTCTTT	CASTSQVADQNTEAFF
TRBD1	-	TRBV6-1	TRBJ2-7	TGTGCCAGCACACGACAGGGGTCTGCCTACGAGCAGTACTTC	CASTRQGSAYEQYF
-	-	TRBV28	TRBJ2-7	TGTGCCAGCAGTATCCCGACAGGCTCCAGCGAGCAGTACTTC	CASSIPTGSSEQYF
-	-	TRBV6-6	TRBJ2-7	TGTGCCAGCAGTCAAGGGACCTACGAGCAGTACTTC	CASSQGTYEQYF
-	-	TRBV5-4	TRBJ2-5	TGTGCCAGCAGCTCACCGGGGGAGGCGGAGCAGTACTTC	CASSSPGEAEQYF
TRBD2	-	TRBV7-2	TRBJ2-5	TGTGCCAGCAGCTTAGCCCCCGGACTAGCGGGAGGCACTCAAGAGACCCAGTACTTC	CASSLAPGLAGGTQETQYF
-	-	TRBV6-1	TRBJ2-3	TGTGCCAGTGTTCGGTCGGGAGCTACAGATACGCAGTATTTT	CASVRSGATDTQYF
TRBD2	-	TRBV2	TRBJ2-2	TGTGCCAGCAGTGAAAAGGGACTAGCGGGAGTTAACACCGGGGAGCTGTTTTTT	CASSEKGLAGVNTGELFF
-	once	TRBV11-3	TRBJ2-7	TGTGCCAGCAGCTTAGTAGGGGGGCGATACTCCTACGAGCAGTACTTC	CASSLVGGRYSYEQYF
-	-	TRBV2	TRBJ1-3	TGTGCCAGCAGTGAAGCCCTCCCCGGAGTCGGAAACACCATATATTTT	CASSEALPGVGNTIYF
TRBD1	-	TRBV6-6	TRBJ1-5	TGTGCCAGCAGTCGACAGGGGAGGGACAATCAGCCCCAGCATTTT	CASSRQGRDNQPQHF
TRBD2	-	TRBV2	TRBJ2-1	TGTGCCAGCAGTGTGTTCGCACTAGCGGGTACCAATGAGCAGTTCTTC	CASSVFALAGTNEQFF
TRBD2	-	TRBV18	TRBJ2-1	TGTGCCAGCTCACCGGGACTAGCGGGAATAAATGAGCAGTTCTTC	CASSPGLAGINEQFF
-	-	TRBV11-3	TRBJ2-3	TGTGCCAGCAGCTTAGGCGGGGACACAGATACGCAGTATTTT	CASSLGGDTDTQYF
-	-	TRBV15	TRBJ2-3	TGTGCCACCAGCGGGGGGGCTCAGCGGGTTATGAGTAGGGATACGCAGTATTTT	CATSGGAQRVMSRDTQYF
-	-	TRBV6-5	TRBJ1-1	TGTGCCAGCAGTTATGGGGGGCGCTTATCTGAAGCTTTCTTT	CASSYGGRLSEAFF
-	-	TRBV2	TRBJ1-2	TGTGCCAGCAGCCCGGACAGCATTAACTATGGCTACACCTTC	CASSPDSINYGYTF
-	-	TRBV4-2	TRBJ2-1	TGTGCCAGCAGCCAAGATTTGTCCAAGGCTGGCGATGAGCAGTTCTTC	CASSQDLSKAGDEQFF
TRBD2	-	TRBV2	TRBJ2-1	TGTGCCAGCAGTTTTCAGCGGGAGGGAGCGGATGAGCAGTTCTTC	CASSFQREGADEQFF
TRBD1	-	TRBV5-1	TRBJ2-7	TGCGCCAGCAGCTTGGTCGCTTGGGACAGGGGAACCTACGAGCAGTACTTC	CASSLVAWDRGTYEQYF
-	-	TRBV7-2	TRBJ2-7	TGTGCCAGCAGCTCCTGGACAGAATCCTCCTACGAGCAGTACTTC	CASSSWTESSYEQYF
-	-	TRBV25-1	TRBJ2-7	TGTGCCAGCAGTGAATATATCTATGGGACTCCCAGCTCCTACGAGCAGTACTTC	CASSEYIYGTPSSYEQYF
-	-	TRBV7-2	TRBJ1-1	TGTGCCAGCAGCCTCTCCCCCTTGAGGGGCACTGAAGCTTTCTTT	CASSLSPLRGTEAFF
-	once	TRBV6-5	TRBJ2-7	TGTGCCAGCAGTTACTCGGGCAGGGGCTCCTACGAGCAGTACTTC	CASSYSGRGSYEQYF
TRBD1	-	TRBV29-1	TRBJ1-2	TGCAGCGTTGCCGACGGGACAGCCGGCTATGGCTACACCTTC	CSVADGTAGYGYTF
-	few	TRBV28	TRBJ1-5	TGTGCCATTACGTCCCAGGGACTGCCCCAGCATTTT	CAITSQGLPQHF